This T cell receptor beta chain was captured by sequencing in a study of T cells in Graves' hyperthyroidism and ophthalmopathy. Whole-study findings and limits: In the analysis, a 13 V-J model separated ophthalmopathy from stable hyperthyroidism.

A patient was excluded if there was uncontrolled infection, other autoimmune disease, pregnancy or lactation. PBMCs were sourced from about 10 ml fresh peripheral blood. This clonotype appeared many times. What it binds is unknown. RNA transcripts gave rise to amplified TCR beta CDR3 regions. In the first-round RT-PCR of the TCR CDR3, the HTBI primer set was used. MiXCR, applied by TCRdb to the multiplex PCR reads, yields one record per CDR3 protein. The sample holds some 570,000 distinct CDR3 sequences; under 20% are singletons and the top ten take about 16%. The V and J ends lost 0 bases and 0 bases respectively, with 14 bases between them. The germline CDR1 and CDR2 sequences are DFQATT and SNEGSKA (reference sequence). The CDR3 sequence is 16 residues long.

The sample consisted of blood. This sequence originates from a woman aged 18-30 years with Graves' ophthalmopathy. The rearrangement uses TRBV20-1 and TRBJ2-5; D not resolved. The CDR3 coding sequence is TGCAGTGCTAGAGACCCACTACCCGCGTACCAAGAGACCCAGTACTTC. Amino acids: CSARDPLPAYQETQYF.